A selection of T cell receptor beta chains follows, all from one sample in a study of shared clonotypes between healthy human individuals. Here immunoSEQ multiplex PCR was the method, and the copy in TCRdb shows in-frame clones only, minus some. The profile covers nearly 2 million clones, with about 95% appearing a single time and 0.95% to 1.5% taken by the ten largest. The sample was naive CD8+ T cells sorted from blood. These receptors all stem from a man younger than 35 in good health. Each CDR3 is given with its conserved first and last residue. D genes are given only for firm matches. Expanded clones get a size class; other rows say once, few or many, or leave the size out.

V: TRBV5-1
J: TRBJ2-7
size: -
D: TRBD1
DNA: TGCGCCAGCAGCTCCGGACAGGGGCCCCCCTACGAGCAGTACTTC
CDR3: CASSSGQGPPYEQYF

V: TRBV4-1
J: TRBJ2-2
size: -
D: -
DNA: TGCGCCAGCAGCCCCGGACAGAACACCGGGGAGCTGTTTTTT
CDR3: CASSPGQNTGELFF

V: TRBV13
J: TRBJ1-5
size: -
D: -
DNA: TGTGCCAGCAGCTTAGAGGGTCAGCCCCAGCATTTT
CDR3: CASSLEGQPQHF

V: TRBV28
J: TRBJ2-7
size: -
D: -
DNA: TGTGCCGGGGGCAGGGGACCCTACGAGCAGTACTTC
CDR3: CAGGRGPYEQYF

V: TRBV19
J: TRBJ1-2
size: -
D: -
DNA: TGTGCCAGTAGTCAGCGACAGGAGTTATATGGCTACACCTTC
CDR3: CASSQRQELYGYTF

V: TRBV10-3
J: TRBJ1-2
size: -
D: -
DNA: TGTGCCAGTGGAAACGCAGCTAACTATGGCTACACCTTC
CDR3: CASGNAANYGYTF

V: TRBV5-6
J: TRBJ2-4
size: -
D: -
DNA: TGTGCCAGCAGCACAGGACCAGCCAAAAACATTCAGTACTTC
CDR3: CASSTGPAKNIQYF

V: TRBV6-1
J: TRBJ2-7
size: -
D: TRBD1
DNA: TGTGCCAGCAGCGACAGGGATTCATCAGTAGACGAGCAGTACTTC
CDR3: CASSDRDSSVDEQYF

V: TRBV19
J: TRBJ2-7
size: -
D: -
DNA: TGTGCCAGTAGTATAGGAGCCGGCGAGCAGTACTTC
CDR3: CASSIGAGEQYF

V: TRBV5-6
J: TRBJ2-3
size: -
D: -
DNA: TGTGCCAGCAGCTCTGTAGGACAGACAGATACGCAGTATTTT
CDR3: CASSSVGQTDTQYF

V: TRBV28
J: TRBJ1-1
size: -
D: -
DNA: TGTGCCAGCAGTTTCGTCAGGGGAGTTATGAACACTGAAGCTTTCTTT
CDR3: CASSFVRGVMNTEAFF

V: TRBV6-6
J: TRBJ2-1
size: -
D: -
DNA: TGTGCCAATGGGGACCCATACAATGAGCAGTTCTTC
CDR3: CANGDPYNEQFF

V: TRBV4-3
J: TRBJ2-2
size: -
D: TRBD2
DNA: TGCGCCAGCAGCCACCTCTGGGGACTAGCCAGACTTCCGAACACCGGGGAGCTGTTTTTT
CDR3: CASSHLWGLARLPNTGELFF

V: TRBV30
J: TRBJ1-1
size: once
D: -
DNA: TGTGCCTGGGTGGGGGCAGGGAGCACTGAAGCTTTCTTT
CDR3: CAWVGAGSTEAFF

V: TRBV6-5
J: TRBJ1-4
size: -
D: -
DNA: TGTGCCAGCAGTACCGACAGTTCAACTAATGAAAAACTGTTTTTT
CDR3: CASSTDSSTNEKLFF

V: TRBV9
J: TRBJ2-5
size: -
D: -
DNA: TGTGCCAGCAGCGTAGGTTCAGGGGACTCAGAGACCCAGTACTTC
CDR3: CASSVGSGDSETQYF

V: TRBV5-4
J: TRBJ2-7
size: -
D: -
DNA: TGTGCCAGCGGACGGGACGCCCTCTCCTACGAGCAGTACTTC
CDR3: CASGRDALSYEQYF

V: TRBV28
J: TRBJ2-7
size: -
D: TRBD1
DNA: TGTGCCAGCACTCTTACGACAGGGGGAGCCGAGCAGTACTTC
CDR3: CASTLTTGGAEQYF

V: TRBV10-2
J: TRBJ1-1
size: -
D: TRBD1
DNA: TGCGCCAGCACCAGGACAGGGCCCACTGAAGCTTTCTTT
CDR3: CASTRTGPTEAFF

V: TRBV27
J: TRBJ2-1
size: -
D: TRBD1
DNA: TGTGCCAGCAGTCAAGCAGGACAGGGGCTCAATGAGCAGTTCTTC
CDR3: CASSQAGQGLNEQFF

V: TRBV11-2
J: TRBJ2-7
size: -
D: -
DNA: TGTGCCAGCAGCTTAGATTCAGGGGAAGCGGGAGAGCAGTACTTC
CDR3: CASSLDSGEAGEQYF

V: TRBV19
J: TRBJ2-3
size: -
D: TRBD2
DNA: TGTGCCAGTAGTATGGAGCGGGAGGGTCTCGCAGATACGCAGTATTTT
CDR3: CASSMEREGLADTQYF

V: TRBV4-3
J: TRBJ1-1
size: -
D: -
DNA: TGCGCCAGCAGCCAAGATCCCGACCTGAACACTGAAGCTTTCTTT
CDR3: CASSQDPDLNTEAFF

V: TRBV27
J: TRBJ2-7
size: -
D: -
DNA: TGTGCCAGCAGCCATCAGGGGAGCGGCTACGAGCAGTACTTC
CDR3: CASSHQGSGYEQYF

V: TRBV5-1
J: TRBJ2-1
size: -
D: -
DNA: TGCGCCAGCAGCCTCACGGGGGAAACCTACAATGAGCAGTTCTTC
CDR3: CASSLTGETYNEQFF

V: TRBV4-1
J: TRBJ2-2
size: -
D: TRBD2
DNA: TGCGCCAGCAGCCAAATAGCGGGTGGCACCGGGGAGCTGTTTTTT
CDR3: CASSQIAGGTGELFF

V: TRBV30
J: TRBJ2-7
size: -
D: TRBD2
DNA: TGTGCCTGGACGTCGGGGGGCTACGAGCAGTACTTC
CDR3: CAWTSGGYEQYF

V: TRBV6-5
J: TRBJ2-5
size: -
D: TRBD2
DNA: TGTGCCAGCAGTATAGCGGGAGGAGAGACCCAGTACTTC
CDR3: CASSIAGGETQYF

V: TRBV2
J: TRBJ1-4
size: -
D: -
DNA: TGTGCCAGCAGGGGCGTCCTGTTGGGGACCGAAGCAACTAATGAAAAACTGTTTTTT
CDR3: CASRGVLLGTEATNEKLFF

V: TRBV5-1
J: TRBJ2-1
size: -
D: TRBD2
DNA: TGCGCCAGCAGCTTGGGAATAGCGGGAGAGGGCTACAATGAGCAGTTCTTC
CDR3: CASSLGIAGEGYNEQFF

V: TRBV7-9
J: TRBJ2-3
size: -
D: -
DNA: TGTGCCAGCAGCTTAGTTACGGGGAGTAGCACAGATACGCAGTATTTT
CDR3: CASSLVTGSSTDTQYF

V: TRBV30
J: TRBJ2-2
size: -
D: -
DNA: TGTGCCTGGAGTGTAGGAGGAGCCCCGAGCACCGGGGAGCTGTTTTTT
CDR3: CAWSVGGAPSTGELFF

V: TRBV7-6
J: TRBJ2-1
size: -
D: -
DNA: TGTGCCAGCAGCTTAGGTACCTTTGAGCAGTTCTTC
CDR3: CASSLGTFEQFF

V: TRBV11-2
J: TRBJ2-3
size: -
D: -
DNA: TGTGCCAGTACTTCATTCAGCGGGAGCACAGATACGCAGTATTTT
CDR3: CASTSFSGSTDTQYF

V: TRBV6-5
J: TRBJ1-5
size: once
D: -
DNA: TGTGCCAGCAGCCCCAACCCTGGGAATCAGCCCCAGCATTTT
CDR3: CASSPNPGNQPQHF

V: TRBV5-6
J: TRBJ2-1
size: -
D: TRBD1
DNA: TGTGCCAGCAGCTCCCGGGACAGGGCCCTAAGCTCCTACAATGAGCAGTTCTTC
CDR3: CASSSRDRALSSYNEQFF

V: TRBV27
J: TRBJ1-2
size: -
D: -
DNA: TGTGCCAGCAGTTTGGACCGATCGAACTATGGCTACACCTTC
CDR3: CASSLDRSNYGYTF

V: TRBV11-2
J: TRBJ2-1
size: -
D: -
DNA: TGTGCCAGCAGCCCCACCGGCAATGAGCAGTTCTTC
CDR3: CASSPTGNEQFF

V: TRBV4-2
J: TRBJ1-2
size: -
D: -
DNA: TGTGCCAGCAGCCAACCGGGTCTAGAAGGCTACACCTTC
CDR3: CASSQPGLEGYTF

V: TRBV6-5
J: TRBJ2-5
size: -
D: TRBD2
DNA: TGTGCCAGCAGGATTAGCGGGGAAGGAGAGACCCAGTACTTC
CDR3: CASRISGEGETQYF

V: TRBV19
J: TRBJ1-1
size: -
D: -
DNA: TGTGCCAGTAGTATTCCCACCGTGAACACTGAAGCTTTCTTT
CDR3: CASSIPTVNTEAFF